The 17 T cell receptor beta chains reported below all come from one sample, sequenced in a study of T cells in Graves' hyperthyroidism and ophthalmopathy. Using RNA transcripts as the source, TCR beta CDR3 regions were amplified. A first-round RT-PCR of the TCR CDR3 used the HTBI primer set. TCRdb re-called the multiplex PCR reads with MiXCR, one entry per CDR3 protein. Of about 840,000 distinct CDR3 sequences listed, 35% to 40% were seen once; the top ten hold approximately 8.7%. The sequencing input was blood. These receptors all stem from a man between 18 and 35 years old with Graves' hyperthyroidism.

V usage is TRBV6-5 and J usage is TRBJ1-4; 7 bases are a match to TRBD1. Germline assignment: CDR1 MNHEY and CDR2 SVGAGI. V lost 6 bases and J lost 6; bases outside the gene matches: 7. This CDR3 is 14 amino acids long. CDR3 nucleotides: TGTGCCAGCAGACCCTCCGGGACAGATGAAAAACTGTTTTTT. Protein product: CASRPSGTDEKLFF.

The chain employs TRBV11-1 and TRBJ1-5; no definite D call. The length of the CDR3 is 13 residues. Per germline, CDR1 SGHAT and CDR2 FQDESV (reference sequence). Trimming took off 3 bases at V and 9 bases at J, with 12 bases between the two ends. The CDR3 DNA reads TGTGCCAGCAGCTTCACGCCGGGAGGGCCCCAGCATTTT. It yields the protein CASSFTPGGPQHF.

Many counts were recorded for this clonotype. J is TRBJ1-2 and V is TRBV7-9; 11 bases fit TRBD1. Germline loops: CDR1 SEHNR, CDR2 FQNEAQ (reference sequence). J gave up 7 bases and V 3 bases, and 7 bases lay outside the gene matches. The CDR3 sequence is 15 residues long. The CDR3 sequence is CASSFTGTGGLGYTF. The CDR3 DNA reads TGTGCCAGCAGCTTCACCGGGACAGGGGGTCTTGGCTACACCTTC.

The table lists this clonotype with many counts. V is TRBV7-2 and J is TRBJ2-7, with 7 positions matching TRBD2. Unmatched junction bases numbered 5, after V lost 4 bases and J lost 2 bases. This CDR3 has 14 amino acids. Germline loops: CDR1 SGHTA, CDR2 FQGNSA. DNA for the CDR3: TGTGCCAGCAGCTCAAGGGACTATACCTACGAGCAGTACTTC. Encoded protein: CASSSRDYTYEQYF.

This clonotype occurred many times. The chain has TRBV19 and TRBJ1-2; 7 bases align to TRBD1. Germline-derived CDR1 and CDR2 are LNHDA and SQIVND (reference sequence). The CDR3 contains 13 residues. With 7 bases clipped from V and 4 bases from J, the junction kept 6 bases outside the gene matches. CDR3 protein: CASTRRGSYGYTF. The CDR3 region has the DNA TGTGCCAGTACCCGCAGGGGGAGCTATGGCTACACCTTC.

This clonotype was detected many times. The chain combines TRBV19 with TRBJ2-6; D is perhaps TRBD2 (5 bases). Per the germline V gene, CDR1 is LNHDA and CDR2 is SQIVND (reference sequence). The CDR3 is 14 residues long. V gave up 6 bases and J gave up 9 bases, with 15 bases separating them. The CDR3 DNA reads TGTGCCAGTAGCCCGGGTTTCGAGGGCAACGTCCTGACTTTC. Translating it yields CASSPGFEGNVLTF.

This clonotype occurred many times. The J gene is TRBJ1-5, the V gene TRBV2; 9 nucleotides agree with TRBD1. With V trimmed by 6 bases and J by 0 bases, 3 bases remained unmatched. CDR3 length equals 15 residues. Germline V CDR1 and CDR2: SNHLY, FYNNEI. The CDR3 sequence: CASSRDRVSNQPQHF. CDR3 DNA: TGTGCCAGCAGCCGGGACAGGGTTAGCAATCAGCCCCAGCATTTT.

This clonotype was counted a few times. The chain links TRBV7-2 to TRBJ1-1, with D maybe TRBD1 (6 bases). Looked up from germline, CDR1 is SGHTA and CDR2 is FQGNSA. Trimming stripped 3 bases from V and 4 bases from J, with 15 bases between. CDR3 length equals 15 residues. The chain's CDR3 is CASSFRQEGFTEAFF. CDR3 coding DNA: TGTGCCAGCAGCTTCCGACAGGAAGGTTTCACTGAAGCTTTCTTT.

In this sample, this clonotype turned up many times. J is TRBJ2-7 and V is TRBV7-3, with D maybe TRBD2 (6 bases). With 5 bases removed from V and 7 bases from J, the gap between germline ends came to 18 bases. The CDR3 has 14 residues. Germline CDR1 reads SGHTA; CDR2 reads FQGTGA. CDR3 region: CASSQERLTREQYF. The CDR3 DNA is TGTGCCAGCAGCCAAGAGCGGTTGACTAGAGAGCAGTACTTC.

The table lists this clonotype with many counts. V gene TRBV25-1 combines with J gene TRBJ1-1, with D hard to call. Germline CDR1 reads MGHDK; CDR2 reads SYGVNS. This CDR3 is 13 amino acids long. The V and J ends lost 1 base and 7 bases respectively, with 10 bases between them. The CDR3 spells CASSESSIGEAFF. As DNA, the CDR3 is TGTGCCAGCAGTGAATCTTCAATCGGTGAAGCTTTCTTT.

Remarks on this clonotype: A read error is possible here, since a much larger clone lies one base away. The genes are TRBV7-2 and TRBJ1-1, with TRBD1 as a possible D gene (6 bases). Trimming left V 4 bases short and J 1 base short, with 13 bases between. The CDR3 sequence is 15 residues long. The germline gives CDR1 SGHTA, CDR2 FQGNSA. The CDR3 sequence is CASSSVTGWNTEAFF. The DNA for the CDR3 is TGTGCCAGCAGCTCAGTGACAGGATGGAACACTGAAGCTTTCTTT.

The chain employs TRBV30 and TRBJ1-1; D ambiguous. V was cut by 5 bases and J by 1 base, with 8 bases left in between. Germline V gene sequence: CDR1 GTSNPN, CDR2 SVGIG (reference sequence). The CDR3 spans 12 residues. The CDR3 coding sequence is TGTGCCTGGTCACATCAGAACACTGAAGCTTTCTTT. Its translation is CAWSHQNTEAFF.

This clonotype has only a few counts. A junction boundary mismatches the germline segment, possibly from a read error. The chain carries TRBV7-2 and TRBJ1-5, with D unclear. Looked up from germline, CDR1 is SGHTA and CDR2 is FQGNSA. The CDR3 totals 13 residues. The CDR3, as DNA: TGCGCCAGCAGCGGCCAATTCAATCAGCCCCAGCATTTT. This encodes CASSGQFNQPQHF.

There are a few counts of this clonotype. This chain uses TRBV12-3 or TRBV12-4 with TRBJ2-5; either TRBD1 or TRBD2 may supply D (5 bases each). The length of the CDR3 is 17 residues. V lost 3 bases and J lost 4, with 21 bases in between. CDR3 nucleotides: TGTGCCAGCAGTTTTGCGGCCGGGGACCGGAGGATAGAGACCCAGTACTTC. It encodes CASSFAAGDRRIETQYF.

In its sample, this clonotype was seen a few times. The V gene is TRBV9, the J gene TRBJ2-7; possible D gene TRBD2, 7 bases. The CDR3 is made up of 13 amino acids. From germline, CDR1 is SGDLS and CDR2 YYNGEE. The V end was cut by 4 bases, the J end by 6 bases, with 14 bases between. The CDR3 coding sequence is TGTGCCAGCAGCTTAGGGGGGGCATCCGAGCAGTACTTC. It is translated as CASSLGGASEQYF.

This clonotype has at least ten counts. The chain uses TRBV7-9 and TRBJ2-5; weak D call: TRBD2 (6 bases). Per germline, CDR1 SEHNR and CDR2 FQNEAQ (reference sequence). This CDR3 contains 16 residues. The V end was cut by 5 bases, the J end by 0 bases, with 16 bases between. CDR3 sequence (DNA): TGTGCCAGCAGCCAAGGGGCGGTAGCGGACCAAGAGACCCAGTACTTC. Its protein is CASSQGAVADQETQYF. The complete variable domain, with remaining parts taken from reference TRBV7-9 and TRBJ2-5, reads DTGVSQNPRHKITKRGQNVTFRCDPISEHNRLYWYRQTLGQGPEFLTYFQNEAQLEKSRLLSDRFSAERPKGSFSTLEIQRTEQGDSAMYLCASSQGAVADQETQYFGPGTRLLVL.

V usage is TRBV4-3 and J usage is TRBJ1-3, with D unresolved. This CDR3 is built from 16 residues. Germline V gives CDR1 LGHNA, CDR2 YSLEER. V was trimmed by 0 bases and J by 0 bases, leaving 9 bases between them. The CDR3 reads CASSQDNSFSGNTIYF. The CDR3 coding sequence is TGCGCCAGCAGCCAAGATAACAGCTTCTCTGGAAACACCATATATTTT.